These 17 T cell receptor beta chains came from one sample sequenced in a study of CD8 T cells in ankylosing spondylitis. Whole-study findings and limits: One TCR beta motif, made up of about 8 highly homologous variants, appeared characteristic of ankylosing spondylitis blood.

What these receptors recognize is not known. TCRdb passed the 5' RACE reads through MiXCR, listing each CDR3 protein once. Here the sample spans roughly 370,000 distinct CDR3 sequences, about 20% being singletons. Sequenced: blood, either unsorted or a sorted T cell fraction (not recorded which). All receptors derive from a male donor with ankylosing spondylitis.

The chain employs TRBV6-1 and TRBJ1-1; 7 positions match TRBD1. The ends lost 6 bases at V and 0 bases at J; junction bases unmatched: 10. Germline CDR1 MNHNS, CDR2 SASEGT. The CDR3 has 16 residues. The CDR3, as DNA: TGTGCCAGCAGCACTCAACCGGGACAGCTGAACACTGAAGCTTTCTTT. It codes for CASSTQPGQLNTEAFF.

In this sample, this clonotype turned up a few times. CDR3 region: CASSPPTGANYGYTF. CDR3 DNA: TGTGCCAGCTCACCACCGACAGGGGCTAACTATGGCTACACCTTC. The V and J genes are TRBV18 and TRBJ1-2, with 8 bases lining up with TRBD1. This CDR3 comprises 15 residues. Per the germline V gene, CDR1 is KGHSH and CDR2 is LQKENI. V shed 0 bases and J 0 bases; nucleotides not matched to a gene: 0.

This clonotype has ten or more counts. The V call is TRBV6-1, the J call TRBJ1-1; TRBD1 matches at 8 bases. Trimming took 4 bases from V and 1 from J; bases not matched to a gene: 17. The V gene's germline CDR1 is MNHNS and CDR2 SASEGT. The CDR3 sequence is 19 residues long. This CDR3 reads CASSGPIARQGPENTEAFF. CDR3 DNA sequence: TGTGCCAGCAGTGGCCCTATTGCTCGACAGGGGCCGGAGAACACTGAAGCTTTCTTT.

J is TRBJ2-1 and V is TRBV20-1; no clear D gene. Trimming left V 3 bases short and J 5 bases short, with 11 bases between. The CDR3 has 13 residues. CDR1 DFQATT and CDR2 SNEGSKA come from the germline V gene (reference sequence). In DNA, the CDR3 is TGCAGTGCTAGTGGGCAGGCAAACAATGAGCAGTTCTTC. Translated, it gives CSASGQANNEQFF.

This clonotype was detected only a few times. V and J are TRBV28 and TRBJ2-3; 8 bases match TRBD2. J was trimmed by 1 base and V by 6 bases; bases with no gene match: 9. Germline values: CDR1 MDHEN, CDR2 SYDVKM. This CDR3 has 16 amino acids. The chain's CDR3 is CASSGRALRGTDTQYF. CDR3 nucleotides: TGTGCCAGCAGCGGGAGGGCCTTGAGAGGCACAGATACGCAGTATTTT.

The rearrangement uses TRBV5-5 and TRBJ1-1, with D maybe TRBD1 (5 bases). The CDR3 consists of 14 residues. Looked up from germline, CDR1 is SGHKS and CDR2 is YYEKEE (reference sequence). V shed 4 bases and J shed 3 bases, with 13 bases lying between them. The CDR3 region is CASSRGTIYTEAFF. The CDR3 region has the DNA TGTGCCAGCAGCAGGGGTACAATTTACACTGAAGCTTTCTTT. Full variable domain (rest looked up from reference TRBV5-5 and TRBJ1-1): DAGVTQSPTHLIKTRGQQVTLRCSPISGHKSVSWYQQVLGQGPQFIFQYYEKEERGRGNFPDRFSARQFPNYSSELNVNALLLGDSALYLCASSRGTIYTEAFFGQGTRLTVV.

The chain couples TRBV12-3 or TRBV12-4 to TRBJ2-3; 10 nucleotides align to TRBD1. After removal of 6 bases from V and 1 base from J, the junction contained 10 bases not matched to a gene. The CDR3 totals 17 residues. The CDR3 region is CASRRDRGLRRTDTQYF. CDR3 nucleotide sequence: TGTGCCAGCAGGAGGGACAGGGGTTTACGGCGCACAGATACGCAGTATTTT.

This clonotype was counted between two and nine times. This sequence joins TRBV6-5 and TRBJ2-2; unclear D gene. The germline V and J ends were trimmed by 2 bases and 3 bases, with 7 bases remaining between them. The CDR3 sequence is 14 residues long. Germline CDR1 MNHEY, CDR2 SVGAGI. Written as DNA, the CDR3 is TGTGCCAGCAGTTACCGGGTTTACACCGGGGAGCTGTTTTTT. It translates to CASSYRVYTGELFF.

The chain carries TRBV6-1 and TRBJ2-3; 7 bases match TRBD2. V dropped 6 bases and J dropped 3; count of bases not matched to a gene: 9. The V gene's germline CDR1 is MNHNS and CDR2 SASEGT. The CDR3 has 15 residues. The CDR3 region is CASRRGGSQTDTQYF. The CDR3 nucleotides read TGTGCCAGCAGGAGAGGCGGGAGCCAGACAGATACGCAGTATTTT.

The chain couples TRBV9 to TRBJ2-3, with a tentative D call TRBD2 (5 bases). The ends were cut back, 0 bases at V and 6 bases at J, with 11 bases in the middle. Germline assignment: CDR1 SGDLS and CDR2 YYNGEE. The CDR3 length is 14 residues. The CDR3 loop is CASSVGASWDTQYF. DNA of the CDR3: TGTGCCAGCAGCGTAGGGGCTAGCTGGGATACGCAGTATTTT.

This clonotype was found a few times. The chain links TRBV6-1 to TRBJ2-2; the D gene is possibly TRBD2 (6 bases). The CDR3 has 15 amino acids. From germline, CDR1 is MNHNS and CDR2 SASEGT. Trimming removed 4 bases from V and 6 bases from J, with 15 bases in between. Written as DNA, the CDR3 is TGTGCCAGCAGTGGACTAGGGCGGACCCCCGGGGAGCTGTTTTTT. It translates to CASSGLGRTPGELFF.

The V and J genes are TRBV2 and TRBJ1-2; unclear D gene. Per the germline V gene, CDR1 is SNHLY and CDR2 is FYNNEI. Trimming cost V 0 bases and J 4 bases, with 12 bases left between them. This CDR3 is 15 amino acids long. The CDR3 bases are TGTGCCAGCAGTGAAGCGCCCAACAGACTCTATGGCTACACCTTC. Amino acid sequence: CASSEAPNRLYGYTF.

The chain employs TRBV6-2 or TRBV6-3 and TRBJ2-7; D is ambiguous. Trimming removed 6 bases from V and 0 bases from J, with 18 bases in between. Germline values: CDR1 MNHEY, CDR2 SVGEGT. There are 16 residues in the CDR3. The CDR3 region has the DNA TGTGCCAGCAGCTTATTTGACTTCTATGGCTCCTACGAGCAGTACTTC. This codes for CASSLFDFYGSYEQYF.

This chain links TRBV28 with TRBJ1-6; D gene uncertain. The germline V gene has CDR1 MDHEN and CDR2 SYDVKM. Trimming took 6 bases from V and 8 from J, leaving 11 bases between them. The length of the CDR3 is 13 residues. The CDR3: CASRPGSYSPLHF. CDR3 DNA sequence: TGTGCCAGCAGACCTGGGTCGTATTCACCCCTCCACTTT. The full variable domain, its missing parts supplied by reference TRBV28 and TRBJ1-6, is DVKVTQSSRYLVKRTGEKVFLECVQDMDHENMFWYRQDPGLGLRLIYFSYDVKMKEKGDIPEGYSVSREKKERFSLILESASTNQTSMYLCASRPGSYSPLHFGNGTRLTVT.

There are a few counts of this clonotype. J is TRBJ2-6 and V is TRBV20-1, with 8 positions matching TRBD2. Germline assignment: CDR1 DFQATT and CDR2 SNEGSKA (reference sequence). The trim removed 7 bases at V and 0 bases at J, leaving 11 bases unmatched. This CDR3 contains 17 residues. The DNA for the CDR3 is TGCAGTGTCCAGCGGGAGTCCCTAAACTCTGGGGCCAACGTCCTGACTTTC. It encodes CSVQRESLNSGANVLTF.

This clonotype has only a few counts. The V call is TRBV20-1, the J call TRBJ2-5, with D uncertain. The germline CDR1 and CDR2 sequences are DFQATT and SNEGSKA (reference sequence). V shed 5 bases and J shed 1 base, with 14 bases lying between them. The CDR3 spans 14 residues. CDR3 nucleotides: TGCAGTGCTGACCTACCAGCCGCCCAAGAGACCCAGTACTTC. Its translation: CSADLPAAQETQYF.

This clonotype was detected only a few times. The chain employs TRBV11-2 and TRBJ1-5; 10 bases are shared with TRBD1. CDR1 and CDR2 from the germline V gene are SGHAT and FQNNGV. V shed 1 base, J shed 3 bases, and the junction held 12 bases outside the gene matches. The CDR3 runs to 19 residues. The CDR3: CASSLGGDRGKGTNQPQHF. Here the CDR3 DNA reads TGTGCCAGCAGCTTAGGGGGGGACAGGGGTAAGGGGACCAATCAGCCCCAGCATTTT.